Listed below are T cell receptor beta chains from one sample, sequenced in a study of T cells in narcolepsy. Profiled with immunoSEQ multiplex PCR; TCRdb holds only in-frame clones, not every one. This sample has about 15,000 clones, with around 86% found just once. The material sequenced was memory (CD45RA-) CD4+ T cells from blood. The receptors originated from a human donor in good health. Each CDR3 is given with its conserved first and last residue. The D gene is left open where the match is weak. Clone size appears in some rows only: once, few, many, or a class for an expanded clone.

size,D,J,V,CDR3,DNA
NA,NA,TRBJ2-7,TRBV6-5,CASSRRATIYEQYF,TGTGCCAGCAGCCGCAGAGCAACGATCTACGAGCAGTACTTC
NA,NA,TRBJ1-1,TRBV5-4,CASSPYGREGNTEAFF,TGTGCCAGCAGCCCCTACGGTCGGGAGGGTAACACTGAAGCTTTCTTT
NA,TRBD2,TRBJ2-1,TRBV6-5,CATRAGGVNNEQFF,TGTGCCACACGAGCGGGAGGGGTAAACAATGAGCAGTTCTTC
NA,TRBD2,TRBJ2-3,TRBV6-1,CASTEREGSTDTQYF,TGTGCCAGCACAGAGCGGGAGGGAAGCACAGATACGCAGTATTTT
few,NA,TRBJ2-7,TRBV10-3,CAISDGVYEQYF,TGTGCCATCAGTGACGGAGTTTACGAGCAGTACTTC
NA,NA,TRBJ2-2,TRBV7-2,CASSLGGGANTGELFF,TGTGCCAGCAGCTTAGGAGGGGGAGCGAACACCGGGGAGCTGTTTTTT
NA,NA,TRBJ2-7,TRBV6-1,CAARETHSYEQYF,TGTGCCGCCAGGGAGACCCACTCCTACGAGCAGTACTTC
NA,NA,TRBJ2-6,TRBV5-1,CASSSPGQKTSGANVLTF,TGCGCCAGCAGCTCACCGGGACAAAAGACCTCAGGGGCCAACGTCCTGACTTTC
once,NA,TRBJ2-1,TRBV4-3,CASSQEGHSTNEQFF,TGCGCCAGCAGCCAAGAGGGGCACAGCACCAATGAGCAGTTCTTC
NA,NA,TRBJ2-7,TRBV6-1,CASSDALGYEQYF,TGTGCCAGCAGTGACGCTTTGGGCTACGAGCAGTACTTC
NA,NA,TRBJ1-2,TRBV6-1,CASSRGGMGYTF,TGTGCCAGCAGTAGGGGTGGGATGGGCTACACCTTC
NA,TRBD2,TRBJ2-1,TRBV30,CAWSAGGQQFF,TGTGCCTGGAGTGCGGGAGGTCAGCAGTTCTTC
once,NA,TRBJ2-7,TRBV4-1,CASSQELHRSYEQYF,TGCGCCAGCAGCCAAGAATTACACAGATCCTACGAGCAGTACTTC
NA,NA,TRBJ1-5,TRBV6-1,CASSEGTPYQPQHF,TGTGCCAGCAGTGAAGGCACGCCATATCAGCCCCAGCATTTT
NA,NA,TRBJ2-3,TRBV29-1,CSVRLTVTQYF,TGCAGCGTTCGTCTTACCGTGACGCAGTATTTT
NA,NA,TRBJ2-7,TRBV7-8,CASSLGRGHSYEQYF,TGTGCCAGCAGCTTAGGGCGGGGACACTCCTACGAGCAGTACTTC
NA,NA,TRBJ1-5,TRBV7-2,CASSLSWGDQPQHF,TGTGCCAGCAGCTTATCATGGGGGGATCAGCCCCAGCATTTT
NA,TRBD2,TRBJ2-3,TRBV2,CASSQSGGLYF,TGTGCCAGCAGTCAAAGCGGGGGATTGTATTTT
NA,TRBD1,TRBJ2-7,TRBV7-9,CASSKTGVVHEQYF,TGTGCCAGCAGCAAGACAGGGGTGGTACACGAGCAGTACTTC
once,NA,TRBJ2-2,TRBV4-3,CASSLLSGTGELFF,TGCGCCAGCAGCCTCCTCTCGGGGACCGGGGAGCTGTTTTTT
NA,NA,TRBJ1-6,TRBV4-1,CASSQGYGDNSPLHF,TGCGCCAGCAGCCAAGGCTACGGAGATAATTCACCCCTCCACTTC
NA,TRBD1,TRBJ1-1,TRBV11-2,CASSRHQGETEAFF,TGTGCCAGCAGCCGACACCAGGGGGAAACTGAAGCTTTCTTT
NA,NA,TRBJ1-2,TRBV5-1,CASSASGGRGGYTF,TGCGCCAGCAGCGCTTCCGGGGGTCGGGGCGGCTACACCTTC
once,TRBD2,TRBJ2-7,TRBV6-1,CASSPGGGLSEQYF,TGTGCCAGCAGCCCGGGGGGGGGCTTGAGCGAGCAGTACTTC
NA,TRBD2,TRBJ2-1,TRBV19,CASSTLAGVYNEQFF,TGTGCCAGTAGTACCCTAGCGGGAGTGTACAATGAGCAGTTCTTC
NA,NA,TRBJ2-3,TRBV7-8,CASSSAERAADTQYF,TGTGCCAGCAGCTCTGCGGAACGGGCTGCAGATACGCAGTATTTT